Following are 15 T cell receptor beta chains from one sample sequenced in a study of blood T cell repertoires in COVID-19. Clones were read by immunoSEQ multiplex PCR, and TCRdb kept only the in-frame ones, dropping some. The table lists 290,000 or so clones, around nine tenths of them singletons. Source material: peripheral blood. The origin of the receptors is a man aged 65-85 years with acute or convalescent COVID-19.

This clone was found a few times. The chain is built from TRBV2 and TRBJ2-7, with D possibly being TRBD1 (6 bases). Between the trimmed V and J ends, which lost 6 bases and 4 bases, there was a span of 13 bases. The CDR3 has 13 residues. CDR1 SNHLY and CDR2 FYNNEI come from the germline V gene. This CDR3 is CASRRDTLYEQYF. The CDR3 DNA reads TGTGCCAGCAGGAGGGACACGCTATACGAGCAGTACTTC.

The CDR3 loop reads CASSQLGGQGAPGANVLTF. CDR3 sequence (DNA): TGTGCCAGCAGCCAGCTAGGGGGACAGGGGGCTCCTGGGGCCAACGTCCTGACTTTC. The genes are TRBV3-1 (or the pseudogene TRBV3-2) and TRBJ2-6; 12 bases map to TRBD1. The length of the CDR3 is 19 residues. Germline V gene lookup returns CDR1 LGHDT and CDR2 YNNKEL (reference sequence). The ends lost 3 bases at V and 2 bases at J; junction bases unmatched: 8.

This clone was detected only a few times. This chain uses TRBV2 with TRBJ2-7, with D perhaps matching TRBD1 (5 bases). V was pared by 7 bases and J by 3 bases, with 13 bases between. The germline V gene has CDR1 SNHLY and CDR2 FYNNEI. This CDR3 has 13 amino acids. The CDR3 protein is CASTGQLNYEQYF. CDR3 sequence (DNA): TGTGCCAGCACAGGGCAGCTTAACTACGAGCAGTACTTC.

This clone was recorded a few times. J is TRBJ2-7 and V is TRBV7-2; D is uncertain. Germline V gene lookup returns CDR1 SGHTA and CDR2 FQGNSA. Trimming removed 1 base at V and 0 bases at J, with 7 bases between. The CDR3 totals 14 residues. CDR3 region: CASSLVRSSYEQYF. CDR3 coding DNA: TGTGCCAGCAGCTTAGTCAGAAGCTCCTACGAGCAGTACTTC.

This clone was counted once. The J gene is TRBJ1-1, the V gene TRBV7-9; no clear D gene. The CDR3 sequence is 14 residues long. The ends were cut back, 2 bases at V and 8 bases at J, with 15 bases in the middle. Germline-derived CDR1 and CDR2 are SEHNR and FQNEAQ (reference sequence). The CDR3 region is CASSLRQASSEAFF. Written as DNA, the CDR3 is TGTGCCAGCAGCTTACGCCAGGCAAGTTCGGAAGCTTTCTTT.

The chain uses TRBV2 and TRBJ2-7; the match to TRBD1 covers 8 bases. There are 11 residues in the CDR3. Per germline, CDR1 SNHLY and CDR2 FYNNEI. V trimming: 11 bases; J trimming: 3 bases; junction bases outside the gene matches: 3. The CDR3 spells CAGGQGYEQYF. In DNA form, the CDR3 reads TGTGCCGGCGGACAGGGCTACGAGCAGTACTTC.

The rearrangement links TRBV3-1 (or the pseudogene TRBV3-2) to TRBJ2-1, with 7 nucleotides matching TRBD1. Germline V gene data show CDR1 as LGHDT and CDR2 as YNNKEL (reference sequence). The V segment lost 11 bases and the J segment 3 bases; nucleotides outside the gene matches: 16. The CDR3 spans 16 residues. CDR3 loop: CAGTMFYRGDYNEQFF. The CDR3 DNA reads TGTGCCGGAACTATGTTTTACAGGGGAGACTACAATGAGCAGTTCTTC.

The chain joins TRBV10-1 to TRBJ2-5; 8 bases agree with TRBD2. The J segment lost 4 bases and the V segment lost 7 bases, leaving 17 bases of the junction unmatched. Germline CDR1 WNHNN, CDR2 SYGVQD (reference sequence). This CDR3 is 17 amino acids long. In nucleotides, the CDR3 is TGCGCCAGCACCCTCGGGGGGGGGCACATTAGAGTAGAGACCCAGTACTTC. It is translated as CASTLGGGHIRVETQYF.

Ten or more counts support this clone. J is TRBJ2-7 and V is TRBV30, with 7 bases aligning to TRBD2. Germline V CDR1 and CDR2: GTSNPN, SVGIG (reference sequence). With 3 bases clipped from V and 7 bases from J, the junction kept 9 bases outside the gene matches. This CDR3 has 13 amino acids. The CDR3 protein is CAWSGMGRGEQYF. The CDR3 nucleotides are TGTGCCTGGAGCGGTATGGGGAGGGGAGAGCAGTACTTC. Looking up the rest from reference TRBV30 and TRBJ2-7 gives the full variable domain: SQTIHQWPATLVQPVGSPLSLECTVEGTSNPNLYWYRQAAGRGLQLLFYSVGIGQISSEVPQNLSASRPQDRQFILSSKKLLLSDSGFYLCAWSGMGRGEQYFGPGTRLTVT.

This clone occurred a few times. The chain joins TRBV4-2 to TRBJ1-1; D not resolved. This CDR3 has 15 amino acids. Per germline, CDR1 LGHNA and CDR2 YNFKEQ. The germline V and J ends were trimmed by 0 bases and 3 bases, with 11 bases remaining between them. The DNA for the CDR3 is TGTGCCAGCAGCCAAGAAGCCAGGCGGGACACTGAAGCTTTCTTT. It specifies CASSQEARRDTEAFF.

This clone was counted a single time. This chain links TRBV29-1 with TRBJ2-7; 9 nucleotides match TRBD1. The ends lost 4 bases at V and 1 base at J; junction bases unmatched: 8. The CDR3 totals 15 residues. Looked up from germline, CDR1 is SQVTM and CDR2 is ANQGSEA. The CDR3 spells CSVVFRDRDSYEQYF. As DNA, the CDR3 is TGCAGCGTTGTGTTTCGGGACAGGGATTCCTACGAGCAGTACTTC.

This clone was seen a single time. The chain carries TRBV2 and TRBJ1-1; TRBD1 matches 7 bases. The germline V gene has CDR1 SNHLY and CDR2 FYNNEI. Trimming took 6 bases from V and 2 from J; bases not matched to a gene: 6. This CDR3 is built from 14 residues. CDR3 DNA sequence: TGTGCCAGCAGGCGACAGGGCTTAAACACTGAAGCTTTCTTT. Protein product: CASRRQGLNTEAFF. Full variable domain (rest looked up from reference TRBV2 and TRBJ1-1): EPEVTQTPSHQVTQMGQEVILRCVPISNHLYFYWYRQILGQKVEFLVSFYNNEISEKSEIFDDQFSVERPDGSNFTLKIRSTKLEDSAMYFCASRRQGLNTEAFFGQGTRLTVV.

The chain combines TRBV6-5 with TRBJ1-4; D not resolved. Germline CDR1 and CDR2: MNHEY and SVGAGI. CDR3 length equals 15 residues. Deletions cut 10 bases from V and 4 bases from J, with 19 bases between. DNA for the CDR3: TGTGCCACCACCGCCGAGAATCGGGGTAATGAAAAACTGTTTTTT. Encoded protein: CATTAENRGNEKLFF.

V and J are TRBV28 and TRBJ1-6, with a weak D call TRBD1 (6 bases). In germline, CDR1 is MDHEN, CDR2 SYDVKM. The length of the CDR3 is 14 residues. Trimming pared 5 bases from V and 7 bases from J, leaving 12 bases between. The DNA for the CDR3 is TGTGCCAGCAGTATCGGACAGAAAAATTCACCCCTCCACTTT. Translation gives CASSIGQKNSPLHF.

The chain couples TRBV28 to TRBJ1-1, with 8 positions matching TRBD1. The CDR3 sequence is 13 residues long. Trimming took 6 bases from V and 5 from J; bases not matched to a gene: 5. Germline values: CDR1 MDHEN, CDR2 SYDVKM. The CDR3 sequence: CASSRRGRTEAFF. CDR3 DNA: TGTGCCAGCAGCCGCAGGGGGCGGACTGAAGCTTTCTTT.